This note documents a single T cell receptor beta chain sequence. Its antigen is still unknown. The sample is drawn from a study of beta chain features in type 1 diabetes. Over 95% purity was reached by all sorted populations. Every bit of the isolated RNA underwent reverse transcription, so sequencing read expressed TCRB transcripts. This table comes from immunoSEQ multiplex PCR, and its TCRdb copy is limited to in-frame clones, with some not included. The table includes almost 350,000 clones, 6.5% to 10% detected once. General study points: Resolution of whether HLA type affects TCRB rearrangement was not achieved here.

The CDR3 is 14 residues long. Trimming took 3 bases from V and 5 from J, leaving 13 bases between them. Germline V CDR1 and CDR2: KGHSH, LQKENI. This sequence originates from a woman aged 18-29 years in good health. Sequencing was carried out using central memory CD4+ T cells from blood. This rearrangement joins TRBV18 to TRBJ2-5; either TRBD1 or TRBD2 may supply D (7 bases each). The CDR3 loop reads CASSPTGREETQYF. DNA of the CDR3: TGTGCCAGCTCACCGACAGGGAGGGAGGAGACCCAGTACTTC. The entire variable domain, with the rest obtained from reference TRBV18 and TRBJ2-5, is as follows: NAGVMQNPRHLVRRRGQEARLRCSPMKGHSHVYWYRQLPEEGLKFMVYLQKENIIDESGMPKERFSAEFPKEGPSILRIQQVVRGDSAAYFCASSPTGREETQYFGPGTRLLVL.